Listed here are 8 T cell receptor beta chains from one sample, sequenced in a study of control samples from healthy donors and cancer patients. The method was immunoSEQ multiplex PCR; TCRdb's version includes in-frame clones alone and lacks a portion of them. Of tens of thousands of clones in the sample, 91% were seen once. The material sequenced was PBMCs. Receptor source: a man aged 50-59 years with lung cancer.

This rearrangement joins TRBV7-9 to TRBJ2-2, with TRBD1 matching 8 bases. Trimming cost V 1 base and J 4 bases; bases outside gene matches: 2. The CDR3 spans 15 residues. Germline CDR1 is SEHNR and CDR2 is FQNEAQ (reference sequence). DNA of the CDR3: TGTGCCAGCAGCTTAGGCAGGGGGCGCACCGGGGAGCTGTTTTTT. Its protein product is CASSLGRGRTGELFF.

This clone was found a few times. The V and J genes are TRBV7-8 and TRBJ2-3; TRBD2 matches 13 bases. The CDR3 totals 17 residues. Trimming removed 7 bases from V and 2 bases from J; junction bases left unmatched: 9. Germline CDR1 reads SGHVS; CDR2 reads FQNEAQ. CDR3 nucleotide sequence: TGTGCCAGCACCACTAGCGGGGGGGCACATTACACAGATACGCAGTATTTT. The encoded protein is CASTTSGGAHYTDTQYF.

This chain uses TRBV18 with TRBJ1-2; D ambiguous. Germline assignment: CDR1 KGHSH and CDR2 LQKENI. The CDR3 length is 16 residues. V was shortened by 2 bases and J by 4 bases, with 17 bases between the two germline ends. The CDR3 sequence is CASSPSSNRESYGYTF. The CDR3 region has the DNA TGTGCCAGCTCACCATCTTCCAACAGAGAGAGCTATGGCTACACCTTC. Drawing the rest from reference TRBV18 and TRBJ1-2, the complete variable domain is NAGVMQNPRHLVRRRGQEARLRCSPMKGHSHVYWYRQLPEEGLKFMVYLQKENIIDESGMPKERFSAEFPKEGPSILRIQQVVRGDSAAYFCASSPSSNRESYGYTFGSGTRLTVV.

The V gene is TRBV6-2 or TRBV6-3, the J gene TRBJ1-1; D remains unclear. The germline CDR1 and CDR2 sequences are MNHEY and SVGEGT. This CDR3 comprises 15 residues. V was pared by 4 bases and J by 0 bases, with 12 bases between. CDR3 region: CASSFGGLMNTEAFF. CDR3 DNA: TGTGCCAGCAGTTTCGGAGGCCTAATGAACACTGAAGCTTTCTTT.

V and J are TRBV6-2 or TRBV6-3 and TRBJ2-1, with unresolved D. Germline values: CDR1 MNHEY, CDR2 SVGEGT. This CDR3 comprises 15 residues. Deletions cut 2 bases from V and 0 bases from J, with 8 bases between. Here the CDR3 DNA reads TGTGCCAGCAGTTACGTCCAGGCCTCCTACAATGAGCAGTTCTTC. It yields the protein CASSYVQASYNEQFF.

The rearrangement uses TRBV6-5 and TRBJ2-2; TRBD1 is a possible D gene (6 bases). The germline V and J ends were trimmed by 3 bases and 13 bases, with 15 bases remaining between them. From germline, CDR1 is MNHEY and CDR2 SVGAGI. This CDR3 is built from 13 residues. The CDR3 is CASSYYNRVGLFF. The CDR3 bases are TGTGCCAGCAGTTATTACAACAGGGTAGGGCTGTTTTTT.

This clone appeared once. The rearrangement uses TRBV4-1 and TRBJ2-3, with D possibly matching TRBD1 (5 bases). V gave up 2 bases and J gave up 4 bases, with 10 bases separating them. CDR3 length: 14 residues. Per the germline V gene, CDR1 is MGHRA and CDR2 is YSYEKL. The CDR3 nucleotides are TGCGCCAGCAGCCAAATCGACAGATCAGATACGCAGTATTTT. Amino acid sequence: CASSQIDRSDTQYF.

The chain joins TRBV10-3 to TRBJ2-7, with 7 bases aligning to TRBD1. Germline V CDR1 and CDR2: ENHRY, SYGVKD. CDR3 length equals 16 residues. The junction had 11 bases not matched to a gene; V was cut back by 6 bases and J by 0 bases. CDR3 loop: CAISSTGVGGSYEQYF. The CDR3 DNA sequence: TGTGCCATCAGCAGCACAGGGGTTGGGGGCTCCTACGAGCAGTACTTC.